Each of the 17 T cell receptor beta chains below was sequenced from the same sample in a study of T cell responses to AZD1222 COVID-19 vaccine. The method was immunoSEQ multiplex PCR; TCRdb's version includes in-frame clones alone and lacks a portion of them. The table has some 200,000 clones, under 95% seen once. Material: peripheral blood, obtained on day 0 of AZD1222 vaccination. The source of these receptors is an adult in good health.

The chain is built from TRBV28 and TRBJ1-3; no reliable D call. V was pared by 2 bases and J by 0 bases, with 14 bases between. Germline assignment: CDR1 MDHEN and CDR2 SYDVKM. The CDR3 is made up of 17 amino acids. CDR3 loop: CASSLGGLSNSGNTIYF. The CDR3 bases are TGTGCCAGCAGTTTAGGAGGACTCAGCAACTCTGGAAACACCATATATTTT.

This clone has just a few counts. This chain links TRBV6-2 or TRBV6-3 with TRBJ1-2; D not certain. The CDR3 is 15 residues long. V lost 6 bases and J 1 base, leaving 15 bases between the germline ends. The germline gives CDR1 MNHEY, CDR2 SVGEGT. CDR3 nucleotides: TGTGCCAGCAGGCCTCCGGGTCGGGTTAACTATGGCTACACCTTC. Its translation is CASRPPGRVNYGYTF.

This clone was recorded once. The J gene is TRBJ2-1, the V gene TRBV7-3; maybe TRBD2 (5 bases). Germline CDR1 SGHTA, CDR2 FQGTGA. The CDR3 spans 15 residues. Trimming removed 0 bases at V and 0 bases at J, with 6 bases between. This CDR3 reads CASSLTSDSYNEQFF. CDR3 bases: TGTGCCAGCAGCTTAACTAGCGACTCCTACAATGAGCAGTTCTTC.

The chain is built from TRBV27 and TRBJ2-5, with 10 positions matching TRBD2. The CDR3 totals 15 residues. The germline CDR1 and CDR2 sequences are MNHEY and SMNVEV (reference sequence). J gave up 2 bases and V 8 bases, and 8 bases lay outside the gene matches. The CDR3 region is CASGHERGGQETQYF. DNA of the CDR3: TGTGCCAGCGGACACGAGCGGGGGGGTCAAGAGACCCAGTACTTC.

J is TRBJ2-1 and V is TRBV5-1, with 10 bases fitting TRBD2. The V segment lost 4 bases and the J segment 5 bases; nucleotides outside the gene matches: 3. Germline values: CDR1 SGHRS, CDR2 YFSETQ. The CDR3 sequence is 14 residues long. The CDR3 bases are TGCGCCAGCAGCCCCGGACTAGCGGACAATGAGCAGTTCTTC. This translates into CASSPGLADNEQFF.

The chain joins TRBV12-3 or TRBV12-4 to TRBJ1-1; possibly TRBD1 for D (5 bases). This CDR3 has 13 amino acids. V lost 5 bases to trimming and J lost 5 bases, with 12 bases between them. CDR3 DNA sequence: TGTGCCAGCAGTGGTTTGGAGGGGACTGAAGCTTTCTTT. Its translation is CASSGLEGTEAFF.

This chain links TRBV2 with TRBJ2-5; 7 bases agree with TRBD1. This CDR3 region has 14 residues. Germline CDR1 is SNHLY and CDR2 is FYNNEI. Trimming cost V 7 bases and J 4 bases; bases outside gene matches: 9. The chain's CDR3 is CASTLQGHGETQYF. The DNA of the CDR3 is TGTGCCAGCACCCTACAGGGGCATGGAGAGACCCAGTACTTC.

The genes are TRBV19 and TRBJ1-3; 8 nucleotides agree with TRBD1. Germline loops: CDR1 LNHDA, CDR2 SQIVND (reference sequence). With V trimmed by 5 bases and J by 2 bases, 2 bases remained unmatched. There are 14 residues in the CDR3. CDR3 region: CASSDRGTGNTIYF. The CDR3 DNA sequence: TGTGCCAGTAGTGACAGGGGTACTGGAAACACCATATATTTT.

The J gene is TRBJ1-2, the V gene TRBV4-1; perhaps TRBD1 as D (6 bases). The CDR3 contains 18 residues. V lost 1 base, J lost 2 bases, and 20 bases lay in between. CDR1 MGHRA and CDR2 YSYEKL come from the germline V gene. CDR3: CASSQGLLWGRNNYGYTF. CDR3 nucleotide sequence: TGCGCCAGCAGCCAAGGTCTGTTATGGGGGCGGAACAACTATGGCTACACCTTC.

This chain links TRBV20-1 with TRBJ2-7; no clear D. From germline, CDR1 is DFQATT and CDR2 SNEGSKA (reference sequence). Trimming removed 3 bases from V and 3 bases from J, with 6 bases in between. CDR3 length equals 11 residues. The CDR3 sequence is CSARILYEQYF. In DNA form, the CDR3 reads TGCAGTGCTAGGATCCTCTACGAGCAGTACTTC.

The chain joins TRBV9 to TRBJ2-2; D is undetermined. The V end was cut by 0 bases, the J end by 5 bases, with 14 bases between. The CDR3 has 16 residues. Per germline, CDR1 SGDLS and CDR2 YYNGEE. Here the CDR3 DNA reads TGTGCCAGCAGCGTAGAAGGGCGGACCTTAACCGGGGAGCTGTTTTTT. This gives the protein CASSVEGRTLTGELFF.

This sequence joins TRBV4-3 and TRBJ2-5; a possible D gene is TRBD2 (5 bases). Trimming removed 0 bases from V and 1 base from J, with 9 bases in between. The CDR3 spans 15 residues. Germline V gene data show CDR1 as LGHNA and CDR2 as YSLEER. The CDR3 loop reads CASSQDPLGQETQYF. CDR3 in DNA: TGCGCCAGCAGCCAAGATCCACTAGGCCAAGAGACCCAGTACTTC.

The CDR3 region is CASITGTGELFF. The CDR3 nucleotides read TGTGCCAGCATCACAGGGACCGGGGAGCTGTTTTTT. V is TRBV6-6 and J is TRBJ2-2, with D tentatively TRBD1 (6 bases). V was pared by 7 bases and J by 5 bases, with 8 bases between. The CDR3 is 12 amino acids. The germline V gene encodes CDR1 MNHNY and CDR2 SVGAGI (reference sequence).

V is TRBV7-9 and J is TRBJ2-7, with no clear D. This CDR3 has 15 residues. The V gene lost 5 bases and the J gene lost 2 bases, with 16 bases spanning the gap. Germline V lookup: CDR1 SEHNR, CDR2 FQNEAQ (reference sequence). The DNA of the CDR3 is TGTGCCAGCAGCCAGGATGGACGCCAGACCTACGAGCAGTACTTC. Translation: CASSQDGRQTYEQYF.

A single count supports this clone. The chain recombines TRBV6-6 with TRBJ1-1; no firm D call. CDR1 and CDR2 (germline): MNHNY, SVGAGI (reference sequence). Trimming pared 0 bases from V and 0 bases from J, leaving 8 bases between. The CDR3 has 15 residues. The CDR3 reads CASSYSMGLNTEAFF. The CDR3 nucleotides are TGTGCCAGCAGTTACTCGATGGGGTTGAACACTGAAGCTTTCTTT.

Turning to this clone: Other DNA variants within this sample encode the same CDR3. The rearrangement links TRBV12-3 or TRBV12-4 to TRBJ1-1, with unresolved D. This CDR3 contains 13 residues. Deletions cut 4 bases from V and 2 bases from J, with 8 bases between. In DNA, the CDR3 is TGTGCCAGCAGTTCTGGCGGAAACACTGAAGCTTTCTTT. Protein: CASSSGGNTEAFF.

This clone was detected only once. The J gene is TRBJ2-1, the V gene TRBV19; D is tentatively TRBD1 or TRBD2 (5 bases each). V was trimmed by 7 bases and J by 0 bases, leaving 19 bases between them. The CDR3 has 17 amino acids. Germline V gene lookup returns CDR1 LNHDA and CDR2 SQIVND (reference sequence). CDR3 DNA: TGTGCCAGTAAACCCAGCCGGGGCCCGAGCTCCTACAATGAGCAGTTCTTC. It yields the protein CASKPSRGPSSYNEQFF.